A few counts support the clone carrying this T cell receptor beta chain. No antigen is known for it. This CDR3 is built from 11 residues. Germline CDR1 and CDR2: GTSNPN and SVGIG (reference sequence). The V and J ends lost 7 bases and 4 bases respectively, with 7 bases between them. This sample stems from a study of beta chain features in type 1 diabetes. Points from the study as a whole: Lower insertion and higher deletion counts appeared at VDJ junctions in type 1 diabetes patients.

Purity exceeding 95% was reached by all sorted populations. Of the isolated RNA, all was reverse transcribed, and so the sequenced material was expressed TCRB transcripts. Some clones are missing from TCRdb's copy, which holds only in-frame ones; the method was immunoSEQ multiplex PCR. The table has about 400,000 clones, roughly 12% seen once; the top ten hold about 0.017%. This chain connects TRBV30 to TRBJ2-2; D is uncertain. This TCR derives from a man aged 18 to 29 in good health. Material: naive CD4+ T cells from blood. This CDR3 is CASLPTGELFF. DNA of the CDR3: TGTGCCTCACTACCCACCGGGGAGCTGTTTTTT.